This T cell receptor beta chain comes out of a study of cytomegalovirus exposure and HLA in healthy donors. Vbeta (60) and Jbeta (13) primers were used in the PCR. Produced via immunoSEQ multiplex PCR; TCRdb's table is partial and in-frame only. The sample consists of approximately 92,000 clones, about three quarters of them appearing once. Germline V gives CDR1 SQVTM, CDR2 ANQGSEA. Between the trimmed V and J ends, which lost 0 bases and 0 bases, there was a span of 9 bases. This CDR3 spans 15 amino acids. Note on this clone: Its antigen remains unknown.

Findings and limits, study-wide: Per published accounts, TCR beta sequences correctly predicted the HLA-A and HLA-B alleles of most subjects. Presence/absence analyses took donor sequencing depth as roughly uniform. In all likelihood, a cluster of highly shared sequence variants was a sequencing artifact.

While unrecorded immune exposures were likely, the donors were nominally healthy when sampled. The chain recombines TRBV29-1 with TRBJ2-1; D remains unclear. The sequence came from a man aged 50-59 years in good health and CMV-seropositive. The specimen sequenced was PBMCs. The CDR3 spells CSVEEVLSSYNEQFF. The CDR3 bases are TGCAGCGTTGAAGAGGTTCTTAGCTCCTACAATGAGCAGTTCTTC.